This T cell receptor beta chain stems from a study of control samples from healthy donors and cancer patients. Germline values: CDR1 SGHRS, CDR2 YFSETQ. The germline V and J ends were trimmed by 4 bases and 7 bases, with 18 bases remaining between them. This CDR3 region has 14 residues. The method was immunoSEQ multiplex PCR; TCRdb's version includes in-frame clones alone and lacks a portion of them. The sample records approximately 90,000 clones, 70% to 90% being singletons. The V gene is TRBV5-1, the J gene TRBJ2-7; no clear D gene. This receptor was obtained from a woman aged 40 to 55 in good health. The sequencing sample was made of blood. CDR3 amino acids: CASSGSTGVREQYF. CDR3 DNA sequence: TGCGCCAGCAGCGGATCGACGGGCGTTAGGGAGCAGTACTTC.